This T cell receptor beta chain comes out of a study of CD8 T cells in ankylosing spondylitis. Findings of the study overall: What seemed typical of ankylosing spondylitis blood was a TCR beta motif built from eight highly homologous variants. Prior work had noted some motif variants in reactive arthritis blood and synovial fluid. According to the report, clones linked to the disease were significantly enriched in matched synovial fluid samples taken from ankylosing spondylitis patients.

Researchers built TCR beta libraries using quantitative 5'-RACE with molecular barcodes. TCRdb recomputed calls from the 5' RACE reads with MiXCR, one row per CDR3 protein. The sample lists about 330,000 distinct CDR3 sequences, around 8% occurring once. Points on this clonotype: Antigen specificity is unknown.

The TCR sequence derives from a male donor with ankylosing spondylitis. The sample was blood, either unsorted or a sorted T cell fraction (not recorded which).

The CDR3 DNA follows: TGTGCCAGCAGACGGGACAGGGGCGCCTGGGGGACCCAGTACTTC. The encoded protein is CASRRDRGAWGTQYF. This rearrangement joins TRBV27 to TRBJ2-5, with 10 bases aligning to TRBD1. Germline V gene data show CDR1 as MNHEY and CDR2 as SMNVEV (reference sequence). With V trimmed by 6 bases and J by 7 bases, 11 bases remained unmatched. The CDR3 extends over 15 amino acids.